The 19 T cell receptor beta chains reported below all come from one sample, sequenced in a study of blood T cell repertoires in COVID-19. The table came from immunoSEQ multiplex PCR; TCRdb's copy has only in-frame clones and leaves some out. In the table there are about 160,000 clones, around four fifths of which are singletons. The sequenced sample consisted of PBMCs or T cells enriched from blood (not recorded which). The receptors shown here come from a woman aged 45 to 65 who had recovered from COVID-19.

This clone was counted once. J is TRBJ2-5 and V is TRBV30, with D tentatively TRBD1 (6 bases). Per germline, CDR1 GTSNPN and CDR2 SVGIG (reference sequence). Trimming removed 0 bases from V and 2 bases from J, with 10 bases in between. The CDR3 length is 14 residues. CDR3: CAWSVNREQETQYF. DNA for the CDR3: TGTGCCTGGAGTGTGAACAGGGAGCAAGAGACCCAGTACTTC.

The count of this clone is one. The junction does not match germline at one end; this may be a read error. This chain links TRBV13 with TRBJ2-6; the match to TRBD1 covers 7 bases. This CDR3 spans 15 amino acids. Germline V CDR1 and CDR2: PRHDT, FYEKMQ (reference sequence). This CDR3 reads CASSLGTAGANVLTF. CDR3 coding DNA: TGTGCCAGCAGCCTAGGGACAGCTGGGGCCAACGTCCTGACTTTC.

The rearrangement joins TRBV4-1 to TRBJ1-1, with TRBD1 matching over 8 bases. CDR3 length equals 12 residues. CDR1 MGHRA and CDR2 YSYEKL come from the germline V gene. J gave up 9 bases and V 1 base, and 1 base lay outside the gene matches. CDR3 DNA sequence: TGCGCCAGCAGCCAAGGGACAGGGAAAGCTTTCTTT. Residues: CASSQGTGKAFF.

The chain joins TRBV7-9 to TRBJ1-5; TRBD1 is a possible D gene (5 bases). This CDR3 spans 13 amino acids. CDR1 SEHNR and CDR2 FQNEAQ come from the germline V gene (reference sequence). With 4 bases removed from V and 6 bases from J, the gap between germline ends came to 10 bases. The CDR3 here is CASSSGGVQPQHF. CDR3 nucleotide sequence: TGTGCCAGCAGCTCGGGGGGAGTTCAGCCCCAGCATTTT.

J is TRBJ2-1 and V is TRBV5-1; 11 bases are shared with TRBD2. V was clipped by 0 bases and J by 3 bases; unmatched bases: 2. CDR3 size: 16 residues. Germline assignment: CDR1 SGHRS and CDR2 YFSETQ. CDR3 nucleotides: TGCGCCAGCAGCTTGGGGACTAGCGGGCTCTACAATGAGCAGTTCTTC. Translating it yields CASSLGTSGLYNEQFF.

This chain uses TRBV4-3 with TRBJ1-3, with TRBD1 as a possible D gene (6 bases). The CDR3 has 14 amino acids. Germline values: CDR1 LGHNA, CDR2 YSLEER. V dropped 0 bases and J dropped 10 bases, with 13 bases sitting between them. CDR3 protein: CASSQETGSGTIYF. CDR3 in DNA: TGCGCCAGCAGCCAAGAAACAGGGTCGGGTACCATATATTTT.

The chain is built from TRBV9 and TRBJ1-6, with TRBD1 matching 7 bases. Losses at the gene ends were 4 bases for V and 14 bases for J; bases not matched to a gene: 12. In germline, CDR1 is SGDLS, CDR2 YYNGEE. CDR3 length: 14 amino acids. Here the CDR3 DNA reads TGTGCCAGCAGCCCCGAGGGGGCCTTAAGAACCCTCCACTTT. Translated: CASSPEGALRTLHF.

The rearrangement joins TRBV5-1 to TRBJ1-1; the D gene is possibly TRBD1 (6 bases). The CDR3 is 15 residues long. With 4 bases removed from V and 1 base from J, the gap between germline ends came to 14 bases. CDR1 SGHRS and CDR2 YFSETQ come from the germline V gene. The CDR3 sequence is CASSRVTGSNTEAFF. The CDR3 region has the DNA TGCGCCAGCAGCCGAGTGACAGGATCGAACACTGAAGCTTTCTTT. The variable domain in full, completed from reference TRBV5-1 and TRBJ1-1, reads KAGVTQTPRYLIKTRGQQVTLSCSPISGHRSVSWYQQTPGQGLQFLFEYFSETQRNKGNFPGRFSGRQFSNSRSEMNVSTLELGDSALYLCASSRVTGSNTEAFFGQGTRLTVV.

The V and J genes are TRBV28 and TRBJ2-3, with TRBD2 as a possible D gene (6 bases). The CDR3 consists of 13 residues. Looked up from germline, CDR1 is MDHEN and CDR2 is SYDVKM. The ends were cut back, 6 bases at V and 1 base at J, with 8 bases in the middle. The CDR3 DNA reads as TGTGCCAGCAGCCCGGGGGGCACAGATACGCAGTATTTT. It specifies CASSPGGTDTQYF.

The rearrangement joins TRBV28 to TRBJ1-4; 8 bases are shared with TRBD1. Germline V CDR1 and CDR2: MDHEN, SYDVKM. The CDR3 is 14 amino acids. With 4 bases clipped from V and 6 bases from J, the junction kept 4 bases outside the gene matches. CDR3 DNA: TGTGCCAGCAGTTCGGGACAGGTCCATGAAAAACTGTTTTTT. Translating gives CASSSGQVHEKLFF.

This chain joins TRBV29-1 and TRBJ1-1; the D gene is possibly TRBD1 (6 bases). Looked up from germline, CDR1 is SQVTM and CDR2 is ANQGSEA. V dropped 7 bases and J dropped 0 bases, with 12 bases sitting between them. CDR3 length equals 13 residues. The CDR3 DNA reads TGCAGCGCCCGGGACACCATGAACACTGAAGCTTTCTTT. This sequence encodes CSARDTMNTEAFF.

This clone turned up a few times. In nucleotides, the CDR3 is TGTGCCAGCAGCAAAGACTACTATAATTCACCCCTCCACTTT. Amino acids: CASSKDYYNSPLHF. This chain connects TRBV21-1 to TRBJ1-6. TRBV21-1 has pseudogene status. The CDR3 is made up of 14 amino acids.

This clone was detected once. V usage is TRBV4-1 and J usage is TRBJ1-2; tentatively, D is TRBD1 (5 bases). The CDR3 contains 16 residues. Looked up from germline, CDR1 is MGHRA and CDR2 is YSYEKL. V shed 4 bases and J shed 8 bases, with 23 bases lying between them. The CDR3 is CASSLPTGGAHKGYTF. The CDR3 nucleotides read TGCGCCAGCAGCCTCCCAACGGGAGGGGCCCATAAGGGCTACACCTTC.

The V call is TRBV2, the J call TRBJ1-2, with 7 bases matching TRBD1. This CDR3 comprises 13 residues. Germline V lookup: CDR1 SNHLY, CDR2 FYNNEI. V trimming: 5 bases; J trimming: 8 bases; junction bases outside the gene matches: 8. The CDR3 nucleotides are TGTGCCAGCAGTACACAGGGGCTGAGGGGCTACACCTTC. Translated: CASSTQGLRGYTF.

This clone was counted once. The DNA of the CDR3 is TGTGCCACCAGTGACGGGACAGCGTATCAGCCCCAGCATTTT. This sequence encodes CATSDGTAYQPQHF. The chain employs TRBV24-1 and TRBJ1-5, with 7 bases fitting TRBD1. Germline-derived CDR1 and CDR2 are KGHDR and SFDVKD. Trimming took 4 bases from V and 5 from J; bases not matched to a gene: 4. The CDR3 spans 14 residues.

The V gene is TRBV5-1, the J gene TRBJ2-3; D is unresolved. In germline, CDR1 is SGHRS, CDR2 YFSETQ. This CDR3 region has 14 residues. The ends were cut back, 5 bases at V and 2 bases at J, with 12 bases in the middle. The CDR3 DNA reads as TGCGCCAGCAGTACCCGACTTGCCACAGATACGCAGTATTTT. It translates to CASSTRLATDTQYF.

V gene TRBV5-1 combines with J gene TRBJ1-1; 7 bases match TRBD1. CDR1 SGHRS and CDR2 YFSETQ come from the germline V gene. Trimming cost V 4 bases and J 1 base; bases outside gene matches: 4. The CDR3 totals 14 residues. CDR3 coding DNA: TGCGCCAGCAGCGCGACAGGGACGAACACTGAAGCTTTCTTT. Amino acids: CASSATGTNTEAFF.

This clone was detected many times. V and J are TRBV11-3 and TRBJ1-6, with D maybe TRBD1 (5 bases). Per germline, CDR1 SGHNT and CDR2 YENEEA. V was shortened by 5 bases and J by 10 bases, with 12 bases between the two germline ends. This CDR3 has 13 amino acids. CDR3 loop: CASSPGDRSPLHF. DNA for the CDR3: TGTGCCAGCAGCCCGGGGGACCGGTCACCCCTCCACTTT.

This sequence joins TRBV5-6 and TRBJ1-6; TRBD1 is a possible D gene (5 bases). Germline loops: CDR1 SGHDT, CDR2 YYEEEE. The V gene lost 0 bases and the J gene lost 0 bases, with 10 bases spanning the gap. The length of the CDR3 is 17 residues. The CDR3 spells CASSLGGRSSYNSPLHF. In nucleotides, the CDR3 is TGTGCCAGCAGCTTGGGGGGCAGGAGCTCCTATAATTCACCCCTCCACTTT.